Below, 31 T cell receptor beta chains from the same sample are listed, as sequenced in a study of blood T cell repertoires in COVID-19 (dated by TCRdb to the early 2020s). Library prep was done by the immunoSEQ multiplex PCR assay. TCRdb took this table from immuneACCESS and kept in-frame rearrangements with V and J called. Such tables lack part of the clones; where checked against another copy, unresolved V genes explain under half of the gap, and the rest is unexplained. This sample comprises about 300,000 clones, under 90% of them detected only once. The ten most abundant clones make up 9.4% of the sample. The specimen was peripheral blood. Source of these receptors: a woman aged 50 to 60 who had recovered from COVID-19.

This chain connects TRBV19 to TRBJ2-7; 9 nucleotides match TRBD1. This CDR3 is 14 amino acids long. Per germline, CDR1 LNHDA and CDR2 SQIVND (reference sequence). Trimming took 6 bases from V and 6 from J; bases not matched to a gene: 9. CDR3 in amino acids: CASSHRGRLSEQYF. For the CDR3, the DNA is TGTGCCAGTAGCCACAGGGGGCGCCTCTCCGAGCAGTACTTC.

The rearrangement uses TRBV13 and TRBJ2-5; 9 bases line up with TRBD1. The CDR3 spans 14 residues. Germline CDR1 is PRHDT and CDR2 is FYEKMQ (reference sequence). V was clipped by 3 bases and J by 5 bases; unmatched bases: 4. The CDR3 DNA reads TGTGCCAGCAGCTTCACAGGGGGCGGTGAGACCCAGTACTTC. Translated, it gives CASSFTGGGETQYF.

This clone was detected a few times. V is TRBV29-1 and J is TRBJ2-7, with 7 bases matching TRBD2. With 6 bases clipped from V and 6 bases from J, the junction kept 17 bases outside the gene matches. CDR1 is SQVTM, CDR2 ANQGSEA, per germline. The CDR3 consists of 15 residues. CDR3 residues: CSVPKGGRAKGEQYF. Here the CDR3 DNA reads TGCAGCGTCCCAAAGGGAGGGAGGGCGAAAGGCGAGCAGTACTTC.

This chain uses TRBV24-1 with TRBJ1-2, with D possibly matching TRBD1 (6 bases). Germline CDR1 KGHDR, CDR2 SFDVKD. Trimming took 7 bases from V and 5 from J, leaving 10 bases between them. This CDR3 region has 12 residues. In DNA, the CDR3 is TGTGCCACCAGACCCACAGGGTATGGCTACACCTTC. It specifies CATRPTGYGYTF.

The CDR3 here is CASLLAGGTYEQYF. The DNA of the CDR3 is TGCGCCAGCCTACTAGCGGGAGGGACCTACGAGCAGTACTTC. The rearrangement uses TRBV10-1 and TRBJ2-7; 13 bases align to TRBD2. The germline V gene encodes CDR1 WNHNN and CDR2 SYGVQD (reference sequence). CDR3 size: 14 residues. The V and J ends lost 8 bases and 2 bases, in that order; junction bases with no gene match: 3.

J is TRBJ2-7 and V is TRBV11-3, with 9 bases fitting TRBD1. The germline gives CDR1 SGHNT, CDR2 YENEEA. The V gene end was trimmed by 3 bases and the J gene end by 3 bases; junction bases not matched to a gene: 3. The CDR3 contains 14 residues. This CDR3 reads CASSLGQGDYEQYF. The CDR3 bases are TGTGCCAGCAGCTTGGGACAGGGTGACTACGAGCAGTACTTC.

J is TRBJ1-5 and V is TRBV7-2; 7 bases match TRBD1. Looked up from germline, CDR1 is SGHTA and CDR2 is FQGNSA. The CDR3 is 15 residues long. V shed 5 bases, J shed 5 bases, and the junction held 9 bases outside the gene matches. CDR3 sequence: CASSLKQGPDQPQHF. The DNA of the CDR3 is TGTGCCAGCAGCCTAAAACAGGGGCCCGATCAGCCCCAGCATTTT. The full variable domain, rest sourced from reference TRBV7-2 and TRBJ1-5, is GAGVSQSPSNKVTEKGKDVELRCDPISGHTALYWYRQSLGQGLEFLIYFQGNSAPDKSGLPSDRFSAERTGGSVSTLTIQRTQQEDSAVYLCASSLKQGPDQPQHFGDGTRLSIL.

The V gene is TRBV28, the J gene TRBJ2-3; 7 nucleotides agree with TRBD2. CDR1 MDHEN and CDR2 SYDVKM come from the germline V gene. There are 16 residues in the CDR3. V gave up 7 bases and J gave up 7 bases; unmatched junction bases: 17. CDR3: CASTTGGGRAIYTQYF. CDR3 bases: TGTGCCAGCACCACCGGGGGAGGGAGGGCCATTTATACGCAGTATTTT.

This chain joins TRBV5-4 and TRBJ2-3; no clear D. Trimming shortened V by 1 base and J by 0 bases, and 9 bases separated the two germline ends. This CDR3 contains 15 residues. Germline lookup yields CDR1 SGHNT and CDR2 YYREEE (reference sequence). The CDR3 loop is CASSLPPGSTDTQYF. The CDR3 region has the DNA TGTGCCAGCAGCTTGCCCCCTGGCAGCACAGATACGCAGTATTTT.

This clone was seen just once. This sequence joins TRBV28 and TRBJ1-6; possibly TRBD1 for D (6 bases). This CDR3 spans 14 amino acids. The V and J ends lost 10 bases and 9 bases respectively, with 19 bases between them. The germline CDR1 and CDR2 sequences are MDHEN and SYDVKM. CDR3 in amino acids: CATRWATGSSPLHF. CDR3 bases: TGTGCCACCAGATGGGCTACAGGGAGTTCACCCCTCCACTTT.

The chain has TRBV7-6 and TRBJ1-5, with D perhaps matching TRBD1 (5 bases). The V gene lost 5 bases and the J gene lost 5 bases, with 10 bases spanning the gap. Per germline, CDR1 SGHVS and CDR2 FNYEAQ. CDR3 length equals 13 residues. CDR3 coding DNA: TGTGCCAGCAGCCTAGGGGCCTATCAGCCCCAGCATTTT. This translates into CASSLGAYQPQHF.

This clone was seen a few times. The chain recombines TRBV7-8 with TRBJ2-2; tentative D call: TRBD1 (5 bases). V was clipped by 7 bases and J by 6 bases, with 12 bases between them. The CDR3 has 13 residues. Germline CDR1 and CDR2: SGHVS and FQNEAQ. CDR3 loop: CASTVLGPGELFF. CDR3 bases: TGTGCCAGCACCGTACTGGGGCCCGGGGAGCTGTTTTTT.

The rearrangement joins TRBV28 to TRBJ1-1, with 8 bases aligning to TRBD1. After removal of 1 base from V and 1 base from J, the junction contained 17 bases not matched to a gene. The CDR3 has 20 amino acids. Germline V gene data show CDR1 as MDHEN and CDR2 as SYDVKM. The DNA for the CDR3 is TGTGCCAGCAGTTTATCTCTGGCACTACCGGGACAGGTATGGAACACTGAAGCTTTCTTT. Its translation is CASSLSLALPGQVWNTEAFF.

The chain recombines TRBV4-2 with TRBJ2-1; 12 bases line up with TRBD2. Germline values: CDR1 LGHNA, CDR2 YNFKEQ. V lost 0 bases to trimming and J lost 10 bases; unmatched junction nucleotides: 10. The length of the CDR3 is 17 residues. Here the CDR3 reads CASSQDQSSGGAGEQFF. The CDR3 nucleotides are TGTGCCAGCAGCCAAGATCAATCTAGCGGGGGGGCGGGCGAGCAGTTCTTC.

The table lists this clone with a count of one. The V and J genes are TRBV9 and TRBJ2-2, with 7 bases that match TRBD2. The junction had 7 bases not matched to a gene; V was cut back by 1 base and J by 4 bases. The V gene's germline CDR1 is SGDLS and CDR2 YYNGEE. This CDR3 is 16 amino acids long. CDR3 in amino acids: CASSVREGKGTGELFF. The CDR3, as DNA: TGTGCCAGCAGCGTAAGGGAGGGAAAGGGCACCGGGGAGCTGTTTTTT.

The CDR3 reads CASSQPLAASNSPLHF. As DNA, the CDR3 is TGTGCCAGCAGCCAACCCCTCGCGGCGAGCAATTCACCCCTCCACTTT. This chain connects TRBV3-1 (or the pseudogene TRBV3-2) to TRBJ1-6; D is uncertain. V lost 2 bases to trimming and J lost 7 bases, with 15 bases between them. The germline V gene encodes CDR1 LGHDT and CDR2 YNNKEL (reference sequence). The CDR3 loop spans 16 amino acids.

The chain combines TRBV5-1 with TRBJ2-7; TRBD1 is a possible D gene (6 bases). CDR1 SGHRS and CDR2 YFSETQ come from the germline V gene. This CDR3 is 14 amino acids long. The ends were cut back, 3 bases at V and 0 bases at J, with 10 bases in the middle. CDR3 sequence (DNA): TGCGCCAGCAGCTGGGGGCCGAGCTCCTACGAGCAGTACTTC. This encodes CASSWGPSSYEQYF.

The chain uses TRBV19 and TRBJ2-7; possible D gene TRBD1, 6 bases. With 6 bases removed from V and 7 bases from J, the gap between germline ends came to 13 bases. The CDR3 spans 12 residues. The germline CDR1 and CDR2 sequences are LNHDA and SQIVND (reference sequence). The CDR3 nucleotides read TGTGCCAGTAGACCAGGGGCAGGGGAGCAGTACTTC. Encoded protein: CASRPGAGEQYF.

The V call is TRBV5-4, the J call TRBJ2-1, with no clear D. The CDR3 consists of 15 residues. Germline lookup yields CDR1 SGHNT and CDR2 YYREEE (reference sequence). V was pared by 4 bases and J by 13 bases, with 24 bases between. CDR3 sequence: CASSNSGPGRIHQFF. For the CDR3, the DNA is TGTGCCAGCAGCAATAGTGGGCCCGGCCGTATTCACCAGTTCTTC.

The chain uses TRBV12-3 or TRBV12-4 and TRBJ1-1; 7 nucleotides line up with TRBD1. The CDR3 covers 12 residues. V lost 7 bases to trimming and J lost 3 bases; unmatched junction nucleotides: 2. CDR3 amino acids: CASTQGYTEAFF. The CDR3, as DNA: TGTGCCAGCACACAGGGGTACACTGAAGCTTTCTTT.

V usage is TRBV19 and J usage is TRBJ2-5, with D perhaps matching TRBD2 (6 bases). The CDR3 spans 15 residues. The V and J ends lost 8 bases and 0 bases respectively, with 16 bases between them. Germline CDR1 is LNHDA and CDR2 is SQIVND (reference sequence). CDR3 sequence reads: CASRGRGTYQETQYF. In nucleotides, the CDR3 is TGTGCCAGTCGCGGACGGGGGACTTACCAAGAGACCCAGTACTTC.

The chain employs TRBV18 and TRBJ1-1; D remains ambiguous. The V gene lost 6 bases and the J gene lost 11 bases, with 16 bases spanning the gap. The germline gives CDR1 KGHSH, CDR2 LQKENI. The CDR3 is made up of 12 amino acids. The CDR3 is CASSPESGAAFF. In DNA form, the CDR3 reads TGTGCCAGCTCCCCCGAATCGGGAGCCGCTTTCTTT. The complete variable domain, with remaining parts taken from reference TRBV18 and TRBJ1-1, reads NAGVMQNPRHLVRRRGQEARLRCSPMKGHSHVYWYRQLPEEGLKFMVYLQKENIIDESGMPKERFSAEFPKEGPSILRIQQVVRGDSAAYFCASSPESGAAFFGQGTRLTVV.

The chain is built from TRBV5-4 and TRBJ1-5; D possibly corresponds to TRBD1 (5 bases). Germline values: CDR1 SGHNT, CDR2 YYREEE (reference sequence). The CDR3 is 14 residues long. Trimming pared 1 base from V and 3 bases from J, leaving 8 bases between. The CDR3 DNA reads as TGTGCCAGCAGCTTGCGGGGGTCCAATCAGCCCCAGCATTTT. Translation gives CASSLRGSNQPQHF.

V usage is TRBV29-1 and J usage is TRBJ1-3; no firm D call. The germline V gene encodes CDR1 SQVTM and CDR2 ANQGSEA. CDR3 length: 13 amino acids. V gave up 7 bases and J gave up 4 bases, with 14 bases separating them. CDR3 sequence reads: CSANVEGGNTIYF. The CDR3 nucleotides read TGCAGCGCTAATGTGGAGGGAGGAAACACCATATATTTT.

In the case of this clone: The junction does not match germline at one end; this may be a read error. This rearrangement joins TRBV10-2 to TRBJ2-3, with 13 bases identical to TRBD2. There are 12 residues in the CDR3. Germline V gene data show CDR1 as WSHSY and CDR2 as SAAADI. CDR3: CASSPLAGGPCF. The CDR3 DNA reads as TGCGCCAGCAGTCCACTAGCGGGAGGGCCGTGTTTT.

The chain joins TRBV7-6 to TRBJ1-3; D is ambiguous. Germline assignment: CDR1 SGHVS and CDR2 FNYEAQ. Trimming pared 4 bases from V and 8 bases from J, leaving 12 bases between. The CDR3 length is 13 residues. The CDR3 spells CASSSQAGYTIYF. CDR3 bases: TGTGCCAGCAGCTCCCAGGCGGGATACACCATATATTTT.

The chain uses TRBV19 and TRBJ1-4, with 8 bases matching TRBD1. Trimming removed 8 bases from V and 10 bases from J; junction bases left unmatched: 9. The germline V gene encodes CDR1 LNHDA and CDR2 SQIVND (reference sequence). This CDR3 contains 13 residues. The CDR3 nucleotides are TGTGCCAGTGGACAGGGACTCTCTCTAAAACTGTTTTTT. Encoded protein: CASGQGLSLKLFF.

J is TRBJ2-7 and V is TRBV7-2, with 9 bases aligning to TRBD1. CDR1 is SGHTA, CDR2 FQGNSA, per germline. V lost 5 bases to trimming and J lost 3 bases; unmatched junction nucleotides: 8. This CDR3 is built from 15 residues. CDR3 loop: CASSTSGTGFYEQYF. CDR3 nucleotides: TGTGCCAGCAGCACCTCCGGGACAGGGTTCTACGAGCAGTACTTC.

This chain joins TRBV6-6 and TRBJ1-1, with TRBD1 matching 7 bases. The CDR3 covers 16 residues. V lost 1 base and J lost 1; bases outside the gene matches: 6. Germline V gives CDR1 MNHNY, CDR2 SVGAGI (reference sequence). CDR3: CASSYFSTGPNTEAFF. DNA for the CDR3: TGTGCCAGCAGTTACTTTTCGACAGGGCCGAACACTGAAGCTTTCTTT.

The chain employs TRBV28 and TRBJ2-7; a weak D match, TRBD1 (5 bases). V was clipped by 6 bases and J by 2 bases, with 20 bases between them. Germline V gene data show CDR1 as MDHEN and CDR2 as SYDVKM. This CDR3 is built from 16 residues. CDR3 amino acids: CASSPQAGSIAYEQYF. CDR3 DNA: TGTGCCAGCAGCCCCCAGGCAGGGTCTATTGCCTACGAGCAGTACTTC. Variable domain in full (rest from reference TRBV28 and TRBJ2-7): DVKVTQSSRYLVKRTGEKVFLECVQDMDHENMFWYRQDPGLGLRLIYFSYDVKMKEKGDIPEGYSVSREKKERFSLILESASTNQTSMYLCASSPQAGSIAYEQYFGPGTRLTVT.

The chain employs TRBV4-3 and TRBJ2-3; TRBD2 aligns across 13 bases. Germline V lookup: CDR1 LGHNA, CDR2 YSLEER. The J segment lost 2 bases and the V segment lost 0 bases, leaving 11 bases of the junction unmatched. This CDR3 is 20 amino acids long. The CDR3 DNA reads TGCGCCAGCAGCCAAGATTTGCTGGGACTAGCGGGATTCGACACAGATACGCAGTATTTT. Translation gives CASSQDLLGLAGFDTDTQYF.